This T cell receptor (beta chain) was sequenced during a study of T-cell reconstitution after alpha-beta-depleted transplantation in children. This clonotype was counted at least ten times. Molecular barcoding with unique molecular identifiers was used for the TCRbeta library. Each CDR3 protein gets one entry after TCRdb re-called the PCR reads with MiXCR. The data show about 600,000 distinct CDR3 sequences, about 10% seen once. The sequencing used PBMCs from the stem cell graft donor, collected from the stem cell graft. The TCR sequence derives from a human donor who donated a stem cell graft to a child with acute myeloid leukemia.

Here the CDR3 reads CAISPGQRNSNQPQHF. The CDR3 bases are TGTGCCATCAGCCCGGGACAGAGAAATAGCAATCAGCCCCAGCATTTT. The V gene is TRBV10-3, the J gene TRBJ1-5; TRBD1 matches 7 bases. The germline CDR1 and CDR2 sequences are ENHRY and SYGVKD. With V trimmed by 6 bases and J by 0 bases, 8 bases remained unmatched. This CDR3 spans 16 amino acids.